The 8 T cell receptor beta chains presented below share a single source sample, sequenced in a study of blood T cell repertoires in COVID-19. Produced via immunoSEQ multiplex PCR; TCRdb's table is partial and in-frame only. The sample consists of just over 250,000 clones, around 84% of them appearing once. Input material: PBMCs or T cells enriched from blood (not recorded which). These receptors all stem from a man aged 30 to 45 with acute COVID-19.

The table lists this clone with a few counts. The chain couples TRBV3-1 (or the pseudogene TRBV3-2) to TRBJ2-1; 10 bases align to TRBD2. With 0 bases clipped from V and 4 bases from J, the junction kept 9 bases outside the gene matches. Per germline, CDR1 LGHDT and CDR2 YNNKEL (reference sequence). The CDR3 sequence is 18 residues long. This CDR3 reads CASSQDRSGGDVYNEQFF. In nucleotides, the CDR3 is TGTGCCAGCAGCCAAGATCGAAGCGGGGGGGATGTTTACAATGAGCAGTTCTTC.

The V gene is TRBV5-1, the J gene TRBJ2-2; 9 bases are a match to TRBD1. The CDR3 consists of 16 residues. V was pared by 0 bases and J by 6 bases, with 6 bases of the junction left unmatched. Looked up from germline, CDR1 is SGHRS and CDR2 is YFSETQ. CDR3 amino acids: CASSLAEQGAAGELFF. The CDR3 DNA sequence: TGCGCCAGCAGCTTGGCCGAACAGGGGGCGGCCGGGGAGCTGTTTTTT.

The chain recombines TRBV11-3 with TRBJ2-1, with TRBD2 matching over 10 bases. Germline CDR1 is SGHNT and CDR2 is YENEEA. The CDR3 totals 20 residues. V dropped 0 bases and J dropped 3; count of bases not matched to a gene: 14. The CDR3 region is CASSLDPSGSLDFLYNEQFF. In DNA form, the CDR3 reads TGTGCCAGCAGCTTAGATCCTAGCGGGAGCCTGGACTTCCTCTACAATGAGCAGTTCTTC.

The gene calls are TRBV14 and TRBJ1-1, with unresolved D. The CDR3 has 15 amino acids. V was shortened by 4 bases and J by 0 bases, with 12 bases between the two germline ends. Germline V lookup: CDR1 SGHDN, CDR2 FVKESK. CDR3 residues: CASSPHLTMNTEAFF. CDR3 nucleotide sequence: TGTGCCAGCAGCCCACACCTTACGATGAACACTGAAGCTTTCTTT. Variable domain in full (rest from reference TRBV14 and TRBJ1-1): EAGVTQFPSHSVIEKGQTVTLRCDPISGHDNLYWYRRVMGKEIKFLLHFVKESKQDESGMPNNRFLAERTGGTYSTLKVQPAELEDSGVYFCASSPHLTMNTEAFFGQGTRLTVV.

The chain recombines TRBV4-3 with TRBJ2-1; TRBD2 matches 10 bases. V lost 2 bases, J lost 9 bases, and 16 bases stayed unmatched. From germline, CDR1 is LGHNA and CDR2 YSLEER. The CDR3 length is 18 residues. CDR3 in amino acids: CASSQTWTSGGSYAEQFF. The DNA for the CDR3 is TGCGCCAGCAGCCAAACCTGGACTAGCGGCGGGAGCTACGCTGAGCAGTTCTTC.

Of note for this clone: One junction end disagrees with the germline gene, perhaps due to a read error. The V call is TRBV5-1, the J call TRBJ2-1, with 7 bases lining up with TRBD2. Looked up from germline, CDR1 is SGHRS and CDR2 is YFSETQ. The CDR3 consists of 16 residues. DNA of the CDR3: TGTGCCAGCAGTTCAGGACTAGAATCGTTTGTTCCTGAGCAGTTCTTC. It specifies CASSSGLESFVPEQFF.

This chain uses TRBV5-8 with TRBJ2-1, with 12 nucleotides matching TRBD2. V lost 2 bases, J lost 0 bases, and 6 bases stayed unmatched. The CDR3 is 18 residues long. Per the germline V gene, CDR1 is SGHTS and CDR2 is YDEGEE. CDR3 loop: CASSLGLAGRSSYNEQFF. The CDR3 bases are TGTGCCAGCAGCTTAGGACTAGCGGGACGAAGCTCCTACAATGAGCAGTTCTTC.

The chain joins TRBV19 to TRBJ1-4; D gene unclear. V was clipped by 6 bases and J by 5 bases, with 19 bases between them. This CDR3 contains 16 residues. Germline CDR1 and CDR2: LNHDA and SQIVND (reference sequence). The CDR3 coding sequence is TGTGCCAGTAGCTTCCGGGAGAACATGTTCAATGAAAAACTGTTTTTT. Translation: CASSFRENMFNEKLFF.